One sample yielded the 29 T cell receptor beta chains listed below, sequenced in a study of T cells in Graves' hyperthyroidism and ophthalmopathy. RNA transcripts gave rise to amplified TCR beta CDR3 regions. A set of HTBI primers served as the primers for a first-round RT-PCR of the TCR CDR3. One entry per CDR3 protein results from TCRdb running MiXCR on the multiplex PCR reads. The sample consists of hundreds of thousands of distinct CDR3 sequences, just under 45% of them appearing once. Material: peripheral blood or thyroid tissue (not recorded which). These receptors were collected from an adult man with Graves' disease, either hyperthyroidism or ophthalmopathy (not recorded which).

This clonotype was observed a handful of times. J is TRBJ1-1 and V is TRBV7-8; D remains ambiguous. V was cut by 8 bases and J by 1 base, with 11 bases left in between. This CDR3 contains 13 residues. In germline, CDR1 is SGHVS, CDR2 FQNEAQ. CDR3 sequence reads: CASLLTGNTEAFF. The CDR3, as DNA: TGTGCCAGCTTGCTTACCGGGAACACTGAAGCTTTCTTT.

This clonotype was recorded at least ten times. The V gene is TRBV24-1, the J gene TRBJ2-7; TRBD2 matches 10 bases. Looked up from germline, CDR1 is KGHDR and CDR2 is SFDVKD. This CDR3 spans 13 amino acids. V trimming: 5 bases; J trimming: 3 bases; junction bases outside the gene matches: 0. The CDR3 sequence: CATSVAGGYEQYF. The CDR3 nucleotides read TGTGCCACCAGTGTAGCGGGAGGCTACGAGCAGTACTTC.

In DNA, the CDR3 is TGTGCCACCAGCAGAGCCGGGACAGGGGGCCGCACTGAAGCTTTCTTT. Its protein product is CATSRAGTGGRTEAFF. The chain carries TRBV15 and TRBJ1-1, with 12 nucleotides matching TRBD1. Looked up from germline, CDR1 is LNHNV and CDR2 is YYDKDF (reference sequence). The V segment lost 1 base and the J segment 4 bases; nucleotides outside the gene matches: 4. The CDR3 is 16 residues long.

This clonotype was recorded only once. CDR3 sequence: CASNGTPNYGYTF. The CDR3 coding sequence is TGCGCCAGCAACGGGACACCAAACTATGGCTACACCTTC. The chain uses TRBV5-1 and TRBJ1-2, with D possibly matching TRBD1 (6 bases). The V end lost 6 bases, the J end lost 2 bases, and 11 bases lay between the germline ends. The CDR3 length is 13 residues. Germline CDR1 and CDR2: SGHRS and YFSETQ.

As concerns this clonotype: The junction departs from germline at one end; a sequencing error may be responsible. The chain recombines TRBV9 with TRBJ1-2; D gene unclear. In germline, CDR1 is SGDLS, CDR2 YYNGEE. The CDR3 consists of 13 residues. DNA of the CDR3: TGTGCCGGCAGCGTAGCGGAGGGAAGTGGCTACACCTTC. Protein product: CAGSVAEGSGYTF.

Note on this clonotype: A much larger clone lies one base from this, so it may be a read error. CDR3 DNA: TGTGCCATCAGTGCACAGACAGGGAGGCCCGGCTTC. Its translation: CAISAQTGRPGF. The rearrangement uses TRBV10-3 and TRBJ1-2; 7 positions match TRBD1. This CDR3 has 12 residues. Per germline, CDR1 ENHRY and CDR2 SYGVKD.

This sequence joins TRBV11-2 and TRBJ1-5, with a weak D call TRBD1 (5 bases). The V gene lost 1 base and the J gene lost 5 bases, with 12 bases spanning the gap. This CDR3 contains 15 residues. The V gene's germline CDR1 is SGHAT and CDR2 FQNNGV. In DNA, the CDR3 is TGTGCCAGCAGCTTAGGGACATCAAATCATCAGCCCCAGCATTTT. This translates into CASSLGTSNHQPQHF.

The chain joins TRBV2 to TRBJ1-1, with TRBD1 as a possible D gene (6 bases). CDR3 length equals 11 residues. V was pared by 6 bases and J by 8 bases, with 10 bases between. The germline CDR1 and CDR2 sequences are SNHLY and FYNNEI. CDR3 region: CASRQGKEAFF. In nucleotides, the CDR3 is TGTGCCAGCAGACAGGGAAAGGAAGCTTTCTTT.

This clonotype was seen a few times. V usage is TRBV20-1 and J usage is TRBJ1-1; no reliable D call. V was shortened by 3 bases and J by 2 bases, with 13 bases between the two germline ends. CDR3 length: 14 amino acids. Germline loops: CDR1 DFQATT, CDR2 SNEGSKA (reference sequence). CDR3 sequence: CSASAAFKNTEAFF. The DNA of the CDR3 is TGCAGTGCTAGTGCTGCCTTTAAAAACACTGAAGCTTTCTTT.

The rearrangement joins TRBV6-5 to TRBJ1-1; 8 bases agree with TRBD1. V was clipped by 2 bases and J by 6 bases; unmatched bases: 2. Germline CDR1 reads MNHEY; CDR2 reads SVGAGI. This CDR3 has 13 residues. The CDR3 sequence is CASSYPDRAEAFF. The CDR3 DNA sequence: TGTGCCAGCAGTTACCCGGACAGGGCTGAAGCTTTCTTT.

The chain is built from TRBV19 and TRBJ1-6; 8 bases are a match to TRBD1. Trimming cost V 3 bases and J 7 bases; bases outside gene matches: 8. CDR3 length: 16 amino acids. CDR1 and CDR2 from the germline V gene are LNHDA and SQIVND (reference sequence). The CDR3 is CASSITARGRNSPLHF. The CDR3 nucleotides read TGTGCCAGTAGTATCACGGCCAGGGGGCGGAATTCACCCCTCCACTTT.

The sample holds many counts of this clonotype. The chain has TRBV7-9 and TRBJ1-5, with D tentatively TRBD1 (6 bases). The CDR3 runs 13 residues. Per the germline V gene, CDR1 is SEHNR and CDR2 is FQNEAQ (reference sequence). The V and J ends lost 5 bases and 6 bases respectively, with 11 bases between them. CDR3 sequence reads: CASSLDRFQPQHF. DNA for the CDR3: TGTGCCAGCAGCCTCGACAGGTTTCAGCCCCAGCATTTT.

This sequence joins TRBV7-2 and TRBJ1-4; TRBD1 agrees at 8 bases. V shed 5 bases, J shed 5 bases, and the junction held 7 bases outside the gene matches. Germline-derived CDR1 and CDR2 are SGHTA and FQGNSA. The CDR3 totals 15 residues. CDR3 sequence reads: CASSLRTGRNEKLFF. The CDR3 DNA follows: TGTGCCAGCAGCCTCCGGACAGGGAGAAATGAAAAACTGTTTTTT.

V gene TRBV29-1 combines with J gene TRBJ1-6; 8 bases fit TRBD1. The CDR3 is 14 amino acids. V lost 3 bases and J lost 14; bases outside the gene matches: 12. The V gene's germline CDR1 is SQVTM and CDR2 ANQGSEA. The CDR3 is CSVDRGRTGATLHF. CDR3 nucleotide sequence: TGCAGCGTTGACAGGGGGCGCACCGGGGCCACCCTCCACTTT.

This chain uses TRBV29-1 with TRBJ2-7; 8 positions match TRBD2. The J segment lost 2 bases and the V segment lost 0 bases, leaving 9 bases of the junction unmatched. The germline gives CDR1 SQVTM, CDR2 ANQGSEA. The CDR3 extends over 16 amino acids. CDR3 bases: TGCAGCGTTGAAGAGCCGGGGGCGGGAGGCCCCTACGAGCAGTACTTC. Its protein product is CSVEEPGAGGPYEQYF.

The chain couples TRBV13 to TRBJ1-2, with D unresolved. Germline CDR1 is PRHDT and CDR2 is FYEKMQ (reference sequence). V was pared by 8 bases and J by 0 bases, with 13 bases between. The CDR3 covers 14 residues. CDR3 sequence: CASATGPSNYGYTF. CDR3 coding DNA: TGTGCCAGCGCGACCGGACCTTCTAACTATGGCTACACCTTC.

In this sample, this clonotype turned up once. The gene calls are TRBV7-8 and TRBJ1-2, with 8 bases that match TRBD1. CDR1 SGHVS and CDR2 FQNEAQ come from the germline V gene. V lost 5 bases, J lost 4 bases, and 6 bases stayed unmatched. CDR3 size: 14 residues. The CDR3 sequence: CASSSMDRAYGYTF. CDR3 bases: TGTGCCAGCAGCAGCATGGACAGGGCCTATGGCTACACCTTC.

To note about this clonotype: At one end the junction does not follow the germline gene, possibly because of a read error. V and J are TRBV7-9 and TRBJ2-5, with 13 nucleotides matching TRBD2. This CDR3 contains 15 residues. The V gene's germline CDR1 is SEHNR and CDR2 FQNEAQ (reference sequence). Here the CDR3 reads CTSSRTSGRSETQYF. The CDR3 coding sequence is TGTACCAGCAGCCGGACTAGCGGGAGATCAGAGACCCAGTACTTC.

This clonotype was seen at least ten times. This rearrangement joins TRBV20-1 to TRBJ1-4; D gene unclear. Germline CDR1 DFQATT, CDR2 SNEGSKA (reference sequence). Between the trimmed V and J ends, which lost 3 bases and 7 bases, there was a span of 12 bases. The CDR3 is 13 amino acids. The CDR3 here is CSARVPASEKLFF. The CDR3 nucleotides read TGCAGTGCTAGGGTCCCTGCCAGTGAAAAACTGTTTTTT.

This clonotype was recorded at least ten times. The chain links TRBV9 to TRBJ2-2; either TRBD1 or TRBD2 may fit D (5 bases each). The V end was cut by 2 bases, the J end by 2 bases, with 7 bases between. The germline V gene encodes CDR1 SGDLS and CDR2 YYNGEE. This CDR3 comprises 14 residues. CDR3 DNA sequence: TGTGCCAGCAGCGTCGGGGCAAACACCGGGGAGCTGTTTTTT. This sequence encodes CASSVGANTGELFF.

The chain employs TRBV12-3 or TRBV12-4 and TRBJ1-4; TRBD1 might be the D (5 bases). The CDR3 extends over 14 amino acids. V gave up 0 bases and J gave up 8 bases, with 10 bases separating them. CDR3 in amino acids: CASSLAGRDEKLFF. The CDR3 DNA is TGTGCCAGCAGTTTAGCAGGCAGGGACGAAAAACTGTTTTTT.

The chain combines TRBV20-1 with TRBJ1-5; D is uncertain. Germline CDR1 DFQATT, CDR2 SNEGSKA (reference sequence). Trimming cost V 2 bases and J 1 base, with 9 bases left between them. The CDR3 loop spans 14 amino acids. DNA of the CDR3: TGCAGTGCTAGAAGTGCCGCAAGCAATCAGCCCCAGCATTTT. Translation gives CSARSAASNQPQHF.

The V call is TRBV19, the J call TRBJ2-7; no firm D call. The V end was cut by 3 bases, the J end by 3 bases, with 9 bases between. Germline V gives CDR1 LNHDA, CDR2 SQIVND (reference sequence). This CDR3 contains 13 residues. CDR3 DNA: TGTGCCAGTAGTATGGGCACCGTCTACGAGCAGTACTTC. Amino acids: CASSMGTVYEQYF.

This clonotype was seen at least ten times. The V call is TRBV2, the J call TRBJ1-5; no definite D call. Germline CDR1 SNHLY, CDR2 FYNNEI. The CDR3 is 13 amino acids. V lost 0 bases, J lost 6 bases, and 6 bases lay in between. CDR3 in DNA: TGTGCCAGCAGTGAAGCTAATGCTCAGCCCCAGCATTTT. Its translation: CASSEANAQPQHF.

On this clonotype itself: The likely explanation is a read error, given a far larger clone one base away. The genes are TRBV2 and TRBJ2-7; 7 bases are shared with TRBD1. The germline V gene has CDR1 SNHLY and CDR2 FYNNEI. The CDR3 has 12 residues. DNA of the CDR3: TGTGCCAGCAGCCGACAGGGCTACGAGCAGTGCTTC. Its translation: CASSRQGYEQCF.

The rearrangement uses TRBV20-1 and TRBJ2-2; tentatively, D is TRBD1 or TRBD2 (5 bases each). This CDR3 has 15 amino acids. The V and J ends lost 3 bases and 1 base respectively, with 12 bases between them. Germline loops: CDR1 DFQATT, CDR2 SNEGSKA (reference sequence). Here the CDR3 reads CSARAGTVNTGELFF. CDR3 nucleotides: TGCAGTGCTAGGGCCGGGACGGTGAACACCGGGGAGCTGTTTTTT.

This chain uses TRBV29-1 with TRBJ1-3, with 9 positions matching TRBD1. The CDR3 loop spans 11 amino acids. In germline, CDR1 is SQVTM, CDR2 ANQGSEA. V was clipped by 6 bases and J by 8 bases; unmatched bases: 2. The CDR3 nucleotides read TGCAGCGTACAGGGGGCGGACACCATATATTTT. Translated: CSVQGADTIYF.

This clonotype was found a few times. The genes are TRBV7-9 and TRBJ1-2; D is undetermined. Between the trimmed V and J ends, which lost 5 bases and 3 bases, there was a span of 7 bases. In germline, CDR1 is SEHNR, CDR2 FQNEAQ (reference sequence). The CDR3 contains 12 residues. Here the CDR3 DNA reads TGTGCCAGCAGCCAAGTAGACTATGGCTACACCTTC. Its translation: CASSQVDYGYTF.

The chain uses TRBV20-1 and TRBJ1-2, with D possibly TRBD1 on 6 matching bases. Between the trimmed V and J ends, which lost 0 bases and 2 bases, there was a span of 16 bases. Germline V gives CDR1 DFQATT, CDR2 SNEGSKA (reference sequence). The CDR3 totals 16 residues. The CDR3 here is CSARDSKRTDNYGYTF. Here the CDR3 DNA reads TGCAGTGCTAGAGATTCAAAAAGGACAGACAACTATGGCTACACCTTC.